The rows below give T cell receptor beta chains drawn from one sample of a study of blood T cells in healthy people across ages. One entry per CDR3 protein results from TCRdb running MiXCR on the 5' RACE reads. The sample shows about 1,400,000 distinct CDR3 sequences, roughly 59% of them seen only once. Specimen: blood. These receptors were obtained from a man younger than 35 in good health. Each CDR3 is given without its conserved first and last residue.

V gene: TRBV11-2
CDR3 length: 13
J gene: TRBJ2-7
CDR3 protein: ASSLDPGTSYEQY

V gene: TRBV10-3
CDR3 length: 10
J gene: TRBJ2-1
CDR3 protein: AIRGGDNEQF

V gene: TRBV29-1
CDR3 length: 12
J gene: TRBJ2-3
CDR3 protein: SVAPLLNTDTQY

V gene: TRBV20-1
CDR3 length: 15
J gene: TRBJ2-4
CDR3 protein: SAPQAVAGVSKNIQY

V gene: TRBV5-1
CDR3 length: 14
J gene: TRBJ2-1
CDR3 protein: ASRTLSGSGYNEQF

V gene: TRBV25-1
CDR3 length: 11
J gene: TRBJ1-2
CDR3 protein: ASTGGGFSGYT

V gene: TRBV6-5
CDR3 length: 13
J gene: TRBJ1-2
CDR3 protein: ASSYSPGEDYGYT

V gene: TRBV20-1
CDR3 length: 13
J gene: TRBJ2-3
CDR3 protein: SASSSGESTDTQY

V gene: TRBV24-1
CDR3 length: 11
J gene: TRBJ2-1
CDR3 protein: ATSDEWSYEQF

V gene: TRBV19
CDR3 length: 14
J gene: TRBJ2-1
CDR3 protein: ASSVLSSSSYNEQF

V gene: TRBV12-3/TRBV12-4
CDR3 length: 12
J gene: .
CDR3 protein: ASSLFVVGYEQY

V gene: TRBV11-2
CDR3 length: 13
J gene: TRBJ2-1
CDR3 protein: ASSHGQGLSDEQF

V gene: TRBV4-3
CDR3 length: 14
J gene: TRBJ1-2
CDR3 protein: ASSQFAAGGSYGYT

V gene: TRBV20-1
CDR3 length: 14
J gene: TRBJ2-6
CDR3 protein: SAPPSGSPGANVLT

V gene: TRBV21-1
CDR3 length: 14
J gene: TRBJ1-4
CDR3 protein: ASSARFGRINEKLF

V gene: TRBV12-3/TRBV12-4
CDR3 length: 12
J gene: TRBJ1-6
CDR3 protein: ASSVSAQYSPLH

V gene: TRBV5-1
CDR3 length: 13
J gene: TRBJ2-1
CDR3 protein: ASSLAGTAANEQF

V gene: TRBV29-1
CDR3 length: 10
J gene: TRBJ2-5
CDR3 protein: SVGVSQETQY

V gene: TRBV7-9
CDR3 length: 15
J gene: TRBJ2-2
CDR3 protein: ASTSQGGPSGSGELF

V gene: TRBV10-3
CDR3 length: 13
J gene: TRBJ2-1
CDR3 protein: AIKAGGGESNEQF

V gene: TRBV20-1
CDR3 length: 14
J gene: .
CDR3 protein: SAEWTGTLLSYEQY

V gene: TRBV5-1
CDR3 length: 15
J gene: TRBJ2-7
CDR3 protein: ASSLGSSGPPSDEQY